Listed below are T cell receptor beta chains from one sample, sequenced in a study of beta chain features in type 1 diabetes. Using immunoSEQ multiplex PCR, the repertoire was profiled, and TCRdb retains in-frame clones only, with some absent. The table records 900,000 or so clones, 17% of them present only once. Sample: naive CD4+ T cells from blood. Receptors were obtained from a woman aged 18-29 years in good health. CDR3s include the opening cysteine and the closing phenylalanine or tryptophan. Fields, in order: CDR3 length, D gene, clone size, V gene, J gene, CDR3 protein, CDR3 DNA. The D gene is left open where the match is weak. Expanded clones are given a class, and other clones once, few, many or no size at all.

13	-	few	TRBV5-6	TRBJ2-1	CASSLVPHNEQFF	TGTGCCAGCAGCTTGGTGCCTCACAATGAGCAGTTCTTC
14	TRBD2	few	TRBV11-1	TRBJ2-1	CASGASGRTNEQFF	TGTGCCAGTGGAGCTAGCGGGAGGACCAATGAGCAGTTCTTC
12	-	few	TRBV7-9	TRBJ2-3	CASSASTDTQYF	TGTGCCAGCAGCGCTAGCACAGATACGCAGTATTTT
17	-	few	TRBV28	TRBJ2-1	CASSFDPVNGRGNEQFF	TGTGCCAGCAGTTTCGACCCGGTCAACGGGAGAGGAAATGAGCAGTTCTTC
16	TRBD1	few	TRBV27	TRBJ1-1	CASSLRDRARDTEAFF	TGTGCCAGCAGTTTAAGGGACAGGGCACGGGACACTGAAGCTTTCTTT
16	-	few	TRBV27	TRBJ2-7	CASSSPHRGGSYEQYF	TGTGCCAGCAGTTCGCCTCACAGGGGGGGGTCCTACGAGCAGTACTTC
13	-	-	TRBV28	TRBJ2-7	CASSLSPGSEQYF	TGTGCCAGCAGTTTATCCCCGGGGTCCGAGCAGTACTTC
15	-	few	TRBV7-6	TRBJ2-3	CASSLVGVLTDTQYF	TGTGCCAGCAGCTTAGTTGGGGTTTTGACAGATACGCAGTATTTT
18	-	few	TRBV6-1	TRBJ2-5	CASSEFEGVGGSTGTQYF	TGTGCCAGCAGTGAATTCGAGGGGGTAGGAGGGTCCACAGGGACCCAGTACTTC
15	TRBD1	few	TRBV18	TRBJ2-1	CASSPPWTGGNEQFF	TGTGCCAGCTCACCACCGTGGACAGGGGGGAATGAGCAGTTCTTC
12	-	-	TRBV2	TRBJ1-1	CASGSLPTEAFF	TGTGCCAGCGGTTCACTACCCACTGAAGCTTTCTTT
15	-	-	TRBV7-8	TRBJ2-7	CASSLGPRRTHEQYF	TGTGCCAGCAGCTTAGGCCCGCGTAGGACCCACGAGCAGTACTTC
15	TRBD1	few	TRBV6-1	TRBJ2-1	CASIQGRNSYNEQFF	TGTGCCAGCATACAGGGGCGGAACTCCTACAATGAGCAGTTCTTC
14	TRBD2	-	TRBV6-5	TRBJ2-7	CASNALAGGYEQYF	TGTGCCAGCAATGCACTAGCGGGAGGGTACGAGCAGTACTTC
13	-	-	TRBV27	TRBJ1-1	CASRPTMNTEAFF	TGTGCCAGCAGGCCAACTATGAACACTGAAGCTTTCTTT
16	TRBD2	few	TRBV19	TRBJ2-1	CASSIVGSGSYNEQFF	TGTGCCAGTAGTATAGTAGGTAGCGGGAGCTACAATGAGCAGTTCTTC
15	-	few	TRBV6-5	TRBJ1-1	CASSYALGGDTEAFF	TGTGCCAGCAGTTACGCTCTAGGGGGGGACACTGAAGCTTTCTTT
13	-	few	TRBV11-2	TRBJ2-3	CASSLSLSDTQYF	TGTGCCAGCAGCTTAAGCCTTTCAGATACGCAGTATTTT
14	-	few	TRBV2	TRBJ1-3	CASSRRDGRNTIYF	TGTGCCAGCAGTCGCCGGGACGGACGAAACACCATATATTTT
12	-	few	TRBV7-2	TRBJ2-5	CASSFREETQYF	TGTGCCAGCAGCTTCCGGGAAGAGACCCAGTACTTC
15	-	-	TRBV2	TRBJ1-4	CASRRQALTNEKLFF	TGTGCCAGCAGACGACAAGCCTTAACTAATGAAAAACTGTTTTTT
15	-	-	TRBV4-2	TRBJ1-5	CASSPYSGAGHPQHF	TGTGCCAGCAGCCCGTATTCAGGGGCTGGTCACCCCCAGCATTTT
12	-	-	TRBV7-2	TRBJ2-1	CASSRTTNEQFF	TGTGCCAGCAGTCGGACGACGAATGAGCAGTTCTTC
16	TRBD2	-	TRBV30	TRBJ2-1	CAWSGVLAGKHNEQFF	TGTGCCTGGAGTGGGGTCCTAGCGGGAAAACACAACGAGCAGTTCTTC
19	TRBD2	-	TRBV7-2	TRBJ2-7	CASSLGGLAGVPLLREQYF	TGTGCCAGCAGCTTAGGTGGACTAGCGGGAGTCCCCTTGCTACGCGAGCAGTACTTC
16	TRBD1	-	TRBV15	TRBJ2-7	CATSRDSGTGGNEQYF	TGTGCCACCAGCAGAGATTCCGGGACAGGAGGGAATGAGCAGTACTTC
13	TRBD1	-	TRBV6-5	TRBJ2-1	CASSSQGASEQFF	TGTGCCAGCAGTTCCCAGGGGGCGAGTGAGCAGTTCTTC
15	-	-	TRBV25-1	TRBJ2-1	CASSWGGTEGYEQFF	TGTGCCAGCAGTTGGGGAGGGACAGAGGGGTATGAGCAGTTCTTC
17	-	few	TRBV28	TRBJ2-3	CASSFGPSDRDTDTQYF	TGTGCCAGCAGTTTCGGTCCTTCGGACAGAGACACAGATACGCAGTATTTT
13	-	few	TRBV29-1	TRBJ1-5	CSVTGDSNQPQHF	TGCAGCGTGACAGGCGATAGCAATCAGCCCCAGCATTTT
13	-	few	TRBV27	TRBJ2-3	CASSHYPPDTQYF	TGTGCCAGCAGCCATTATCCCCCAGATACGCAGTATTTT
14	TRBD1	few	TRBV10-3	TRBJ2-1	CAITGQGSYNEQFF	TGTGCCATCACGGGACAGGGGTCCTACAATGAGCAGTTCTTC
15	-	-	TRBV5-6	TRBJ2-5	CASSPLVRWRETQYF	TGTGCCAGCAGCCCTCTCGTCAGGTGGCGGGAGACCCAGTACTTC
16	TRBD1	few	TRBV5-1	TRBJ2-4	CASSLATGQGTNIQYF	TGCGCCAGCAGCTTGGCCACAGGACAGGGGACGAACATTCAGTACTTC
14	-	-	TRBV7-9	TRBJ2-5	CASRSVGASETQYF	TGTGCCAGCAGGTCGGTTGGGGCATCGGAGACCCAGTACTTC
17	TRBD2	few	TRBV19	TRBJ2-1	CASSPISGRVRYNEQFF	TGTGCCAGTAGTCCAATTAGCGGGAGGGTCCGCTACAATGAGCAGTTCTTC
11	TRBD1	few	TRBV20-1	TRBJ2-3	CSAVGQGTQYF	TGCAGTGCGGTCGGACAGGGTACGCAGTATTTT
14	TRBD2	-	TRBV28	TRBJ2-7	CASTPGLAGGEQYF	TGTGCCAGCACCCCGGGACTAGCGGGAGGGGAGCAGTACTTC
14	-	-	TRBV7-2	TRBJ2-5	CASRREARGETQYF	TGTGCCAGCCGCAGGGAAGCGCGGGGAGAGACCCAGTACTTC
17	-	few	TRBV11-2	TRBJ2-2	CASSLRPPGQSTGELFF	TGTGCCAGCAGCTTACGTCCCCCCGGCCAGAGCACCGGGGAGCTGTTTTTT